These 16 T cell receptor beta chains share one sample of origin, sequenced in a study of blood T cells in healthy people across ages. Combining a sample-barcoded 5' primer with a J-beta primer mix, a second PCR ran for roughly 6 to 11 cycles. TCRdb analysed the 5' RACE reads with MiXCR anew, one entry per CDR3 protein. Of roughly 720,000 distinct CDR3 sequences listed, about 53% are singletons. Source material: blood. The receptors were sampled from a man at least 80 years old in good health.

This clonotype was recorded only once. The chain joins TRBV18 to TRBJ2-5; 10 bases fit TRBD1. V gave up 6 bases and J gave up 5 bases; unmatched junction bases: 9. CDR1 and CDR2 from the germline V gene are KGHSH and LQKENI. The CDR3 runs 15 residues. CDR3 nucleotide sequence: TGTGCCAGCTCCCGACAGGGGGCAGGCGAGGAGACCCAGTACTTC. Its translation: CASSRQGAGEETQYF. The variable domain in full, completed from reference TRBV18 and TRBJ2-5, reads NAGVMQNPRHLVRRRGQEARLRCSPMKGHSHVYWYRQLPEEGLKFMVYLQKENIIDESGMPKERFSAEFPKEGPSILRIQQVVRGDSAAYFCASSRQGAGEETQYFGPGTRLLVL.

The V and J genes are TRBV18 and TRBJ2-7, with D maybe TRBD1 (5 bases). The CDR3 has 14 residues. Deletions cut 3 bases from V and 0 bases from J, with 9 bases between. Germline V lookup: CDR1 KGHSH, CDR2 LQKENI. CDR3 residues: CASSPGRASYEQYF. DNA for the CDR3: TGTGCCAGCTCACCCGGCAGGGCCTCCTACGAGCAGTACTTC.

The chain has TRBV6-2 or TRBV6-3 and TRBJ1-2; D is perhaps TRBD1 (5 bases). V lost 1 base to trimming and J lost 3 bases, with 12 bases between them. Germline values: CDR1 MNHEY, CDR2 SVGEGT. The CDR3 sequence is 15 residues long. DNA of the CDR3: TGTGCCAGCAGTTACTTCAGGGCGCGGGACTATGGCTACACCTTC. It encodes CASSYFRARDYGYTF.

The genes are TRBV6-5 and TRBJ2-1; 7 nucleotides agree with TRBD1. Germline CDR1 reads MNHEY; CDR2 reads SVGAGI. The CDR3 extends over 15 amino acids. With 8 bases clipped from V and 4 bases from J, the junction kept 11 bases outside the gene matches. The CDR3 sequence: CASRRGTATYNEQFF. The CDR3 bases are TGTGCCAGCCGTAGGGGGACAGCGACTTACAATGAGCAGTTCTTC.

The chain carries TRBV9 and TRBJ2-5; TRBD2 is a possible D gene (5 bases). Trimming removed 3 bases at V and 7 bases at J, with 13 bases between. The CDR3 spans 13 residues. The germline CDR1 and CDR2 sequences are SGDLS and YYNGEE. CDR3 nucleotides: TGTGCCAGCAGCGCCTCCCCCCGGGGGACCCAGTACTTC. This codes for CASSASPRGTQYF.

The chain is built from TRBV5-1 and TRBJ2-7, with unresolved D. Trimming stripped 4 bases from V and 4 bases from J, with 12 bases between. CDR3 length: 13 residues. CDR1 is SGHRS and CDR2 is YFSETQ in the germline V gene. CDR3 loop: CASSTGPPYEQYF. CDR3 in DNA: TGCGCCAGCAGCACGGGTCCCCCATACGAGCAGTACTTC.

The rearrangement links TRBV5-1 to TRBJ2-3; D gene ambiguous. This CDR3 is built from 12 residues. Between the trimmed V and J ends, which lost 1 base and 2 bases, there was a span of 2 bases. Germline V gene sequence: CDR1 SGHRS, CDR2 YFSETQ. The CDR3, as DNA: TGCGCCAGCAGCTTGTTCACAGATACGCAGTATTTT. Its protein product is CASSLFTDTQYF.

The rearrangement links TRBV20-1 to TRBJ1-2, with D possibly being TRBD1 (6 bases). Trimming left V 3 bases short and J 8 bases short, with 19 bases between. Germline V lookup: CDR1 DFQATT, CDR2 SNEGSKA (reference sequence). The CDR3 consists of 14 residues. The CDR3 is CSASIGGDPHGYTF. The CDR3 coding sequence is TGCAGTGCTAGTATAGGGGGGGATCCCCACGGCTACACCTTC.

The chain couples TRBV6-5 to TRBJ1-1, with D unresolved. Trimming shortened V by 5 bases and J by 4 bases, and 14 bases separated the two germline ends. The CDR3 length is 14 residues. Germline CDR1 reads MNHEY; CDR2 reads SVGAGI. The CDR3 sequence: CASSADPGSTEAFF. DNA for the CDR3: TGTGCCAGCAGTGCCGACCCCGGGAGCACTGAAGCTTTCTTT.

V is TRBV5-1 and J is TRBJ2-7; D could derive from TRBD1 or TRBD2 (5 bases each). V was pared by 0 bases and J by 0 bases, with 13 bases between. Germline CDR1 SGHRS, CDR2 YFSETQ. This CDR3 has 16 amino acids. CDR3 sequence (DNA): TGCGCCAGCAGCTTGGATTGGGACGGTCTCTCCTACGAGCAGTACTTC. It translates to CASSLDWDGLSYEQYF.

The V gene is TRBV5-1, the J gene TRBJ2-7; TRBD2 is a possible D gene (7 bases). This CDR3 region has 17 residues. V was shortened by 0 bases and J by 0 bases, with 16 bases between the two germline ends. Germline V gene sequence: CDR1 SGHRS, CDR2 YFSETQ. CDR3 in amino acids: CASSLVPLRGGSYEQYF. Here the CDR3 DNA reads TGCGCCAGCAGCTTGGTGCCTCTGAGGGGGGGCTCCTACGAGCAGTACTTC.

CDR3 bases: TGTGCCAGCAGCGTAGATCCCACAGGGGGCCTCCAAGAGACCCAGTACTTC. This gives the protein CASSVDPTGGLQETQYF. V and J are TRBV9 and TRBJ2-5, with TRBD1 identical over 9 bases. The CDR3 consists of 17 residues. Losses at the gene ends were 0 bases for V and 1 base for J; bases not matched to a gene: 7. CDR1 and CDR2 (germline): SGDLS, YYNGEE.

V gene TRBV7-2 combines with J gene TRBJ1-2; D not resolved. Trimming cost V 4 bases and J 1 base, with 10 bases left between them. From germline, CDR1 is SGHTA and CDR2 FQGNSA. This CDR3 contains 14 residues. This chain's CDR3 is CASSSPGNNYGYTF. Written as DNA, the CDR3 is TGTGCCAGCAGCTCCCCCGGGAATAACTATGGCTACACCTTC.

This clonotype has more than one count but fewer than ten. This sequence joins TRBV2 and TRBJ2-7; D is tentatively TRBD1 or TRBD2 (5 bases each). The germline V gene has CDR1 SNHLY and CDR2 FYNNEI. V was clipped by 6 bases and J by 0 bases, with 15 bases between them. The CDR3 extends over 15 amino acids. The CDR3 DNA follows: TGTGCCAGCAGGGTGGGGGTCTGGAACTCCTACGAGCAGTACTTC. Its translation is CASRVGVWNSYEQYF.

The V gene is TRBV3-1, the J gene TRBJ2-7, with D possibly matching TRBD2 (6 bases). The J call may be wrong; the DNA end is better matched by TRBJ2-5. The CDR3 is 15 amino acids. Per germline, CDR1 LGHDT and CDR2 YNNKEL (reference sequence). The CDR3 spells CASSLGATRGETQYF. In DNA, the CDR3 is TGTGCCAGCAGCCTGGGCGCGACTAGGGGAGAGACCCAGTACTTC.

The chain carries TRBV5-6 and TRBJ2-4, with a tentative D call TRBD1 (5 bases). Germline V CDR1 and CDR2: SGHDT, YYEEEE. CDR3 length equals 14 residues. V dropped 0 bases and J dropped 6 bases, with 10 bases sitting between them. CDR3 sequence reads: CASSLGSQGNIQYF. The CDR3 DNA is TGTGCCAGCAGCTTGGGGAGCCAGGGAAACATTCAGTACTTC.